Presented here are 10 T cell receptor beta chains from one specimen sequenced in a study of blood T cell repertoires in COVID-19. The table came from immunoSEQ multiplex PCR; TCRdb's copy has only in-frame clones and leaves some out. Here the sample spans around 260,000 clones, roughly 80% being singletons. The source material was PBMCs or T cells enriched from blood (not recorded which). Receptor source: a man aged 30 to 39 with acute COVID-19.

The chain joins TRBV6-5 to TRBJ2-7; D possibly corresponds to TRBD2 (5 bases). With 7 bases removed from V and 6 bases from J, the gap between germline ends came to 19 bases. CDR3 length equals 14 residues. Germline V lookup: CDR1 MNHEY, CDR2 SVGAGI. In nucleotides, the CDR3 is TGTGCCAGCACTGGACTTCCCATTCCTTCCGAGCAGTACGTC. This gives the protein CASTGLPIPSEQYV.

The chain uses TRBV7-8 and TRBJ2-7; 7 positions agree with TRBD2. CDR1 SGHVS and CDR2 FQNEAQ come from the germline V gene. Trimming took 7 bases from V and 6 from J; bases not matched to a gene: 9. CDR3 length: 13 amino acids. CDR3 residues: CASTIGRAREQYV. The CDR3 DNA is TGTGCCAGCACCATAGGGAGGGCTCGCGAGCAGTACGTC.

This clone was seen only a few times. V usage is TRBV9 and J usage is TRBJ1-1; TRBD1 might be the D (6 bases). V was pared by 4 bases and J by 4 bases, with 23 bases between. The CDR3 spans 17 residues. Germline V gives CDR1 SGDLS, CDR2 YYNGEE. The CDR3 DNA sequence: TGTGCCAGCAGCCCGCGGGGGGGCAGGGGCGTCGGCACTGAAGCTTTCTTT. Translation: CASSPRGGRGVGTEAFF.

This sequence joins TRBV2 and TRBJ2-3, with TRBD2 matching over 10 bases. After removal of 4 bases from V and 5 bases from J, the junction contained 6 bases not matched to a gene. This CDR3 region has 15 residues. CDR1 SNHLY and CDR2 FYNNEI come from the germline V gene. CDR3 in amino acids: CASSVVLAGGDTQYF. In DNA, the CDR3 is TGTGCCAGCAGTGTTGTATTAGCGGGAGGAGATACGCAGTATTTT.

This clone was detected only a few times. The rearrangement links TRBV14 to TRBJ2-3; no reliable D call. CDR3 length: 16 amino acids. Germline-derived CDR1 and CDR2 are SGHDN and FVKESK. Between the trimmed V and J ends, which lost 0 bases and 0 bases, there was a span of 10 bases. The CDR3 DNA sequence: TGTGCCAGCAGCCAAGAGCGAGAATCTAGCACAGATACGCAGTATTTT. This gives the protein CASSQERESSTDTQYF.

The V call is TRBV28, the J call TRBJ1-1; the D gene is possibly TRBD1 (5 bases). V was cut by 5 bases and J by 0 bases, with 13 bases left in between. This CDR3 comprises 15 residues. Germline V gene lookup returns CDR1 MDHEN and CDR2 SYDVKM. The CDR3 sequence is CASSLYGTVNTEAFF. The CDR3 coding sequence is TGTGCCAGCAGTCTCTACGGGACTGTGAACACTGAAGCTTTCTTT.

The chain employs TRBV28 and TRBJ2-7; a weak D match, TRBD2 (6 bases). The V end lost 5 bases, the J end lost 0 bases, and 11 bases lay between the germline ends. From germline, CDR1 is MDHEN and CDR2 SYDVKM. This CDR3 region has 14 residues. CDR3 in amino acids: CASSRGGLSYEQYV. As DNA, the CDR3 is TGTGCCAGCAGTCGTGGGGGACTCTCCTACGAGCAGTACGTC.

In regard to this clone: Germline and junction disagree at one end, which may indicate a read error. In nucleotides, the CDR3 is TGTGCCAGCAGCTTGGAGCTTTTGAACACTGAAGCTTTCTTT. It is translated as CASSLELLNTEAFF. This chain connects TRBV5-1 to TRBJ1-1; D call uncertain. The germline CDR1 and CDR2 sequences are SGHRS and YFSETQ. CDR3 size: 14 residues.

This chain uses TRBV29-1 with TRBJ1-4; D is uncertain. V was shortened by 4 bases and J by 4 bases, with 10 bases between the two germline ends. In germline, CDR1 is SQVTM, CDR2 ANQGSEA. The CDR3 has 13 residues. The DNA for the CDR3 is TGCAGCGTTGGAGGGCGGGGTAATGAAAAACTGTTTTTT. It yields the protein CSVGGRGNEKLFF. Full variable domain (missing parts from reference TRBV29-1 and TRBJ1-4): SAVISQKPSRDICQRGTSLTIQCQVDSQVTMMFWYRQQPGQSLTLIATANQGSEATYESGFVIDKFPISRPNLTFSTLTVSNMSPEDSSIYLCSVGGRGNEKLFFGSGTQLSVL.

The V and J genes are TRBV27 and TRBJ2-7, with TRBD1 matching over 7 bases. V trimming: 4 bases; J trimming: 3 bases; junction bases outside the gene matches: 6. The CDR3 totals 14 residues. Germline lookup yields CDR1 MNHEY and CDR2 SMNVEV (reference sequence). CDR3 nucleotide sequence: TGTGCCAGCAGTTCGGGGACAGCCCGCTACGAGCAGTACGTC. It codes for CASSSGTARYEQYV.